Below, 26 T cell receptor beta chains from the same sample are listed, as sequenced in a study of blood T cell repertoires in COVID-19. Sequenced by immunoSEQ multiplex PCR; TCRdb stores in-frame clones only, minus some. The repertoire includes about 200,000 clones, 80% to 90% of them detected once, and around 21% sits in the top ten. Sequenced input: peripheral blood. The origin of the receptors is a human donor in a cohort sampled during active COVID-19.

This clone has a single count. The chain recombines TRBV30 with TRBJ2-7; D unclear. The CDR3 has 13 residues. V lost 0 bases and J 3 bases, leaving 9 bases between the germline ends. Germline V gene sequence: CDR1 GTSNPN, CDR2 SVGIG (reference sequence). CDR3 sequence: CAWSVSDGYEQYF. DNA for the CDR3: TGTGCCTGGAGTGTATCAGATGGCTACGAGCAGTACTTC.

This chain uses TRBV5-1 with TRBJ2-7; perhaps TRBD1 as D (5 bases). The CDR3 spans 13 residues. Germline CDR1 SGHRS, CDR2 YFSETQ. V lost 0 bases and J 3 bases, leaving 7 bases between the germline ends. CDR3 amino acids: CASSLGTYYEQYF. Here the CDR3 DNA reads TGCGCCAGCAGCTTGGGGACATACTACGAGCAGTACTTC.

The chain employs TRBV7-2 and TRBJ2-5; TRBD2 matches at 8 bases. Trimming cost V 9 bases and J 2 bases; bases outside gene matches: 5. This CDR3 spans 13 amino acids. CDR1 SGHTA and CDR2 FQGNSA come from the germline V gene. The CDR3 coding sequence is TGTGCCAGTTCCGGGGGGGCGCAAGAGACCCAGTACTTC. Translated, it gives CASSGGAQETQYF.

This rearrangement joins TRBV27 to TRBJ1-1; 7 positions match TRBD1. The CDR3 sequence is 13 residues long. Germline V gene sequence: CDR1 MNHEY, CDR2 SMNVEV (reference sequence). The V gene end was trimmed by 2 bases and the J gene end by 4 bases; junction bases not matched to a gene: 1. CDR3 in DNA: TGTGCCAGCAGTTTACCAGGGGGCACTGAAGCTTTCTTT. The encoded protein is CASSLPGGTEAFF.

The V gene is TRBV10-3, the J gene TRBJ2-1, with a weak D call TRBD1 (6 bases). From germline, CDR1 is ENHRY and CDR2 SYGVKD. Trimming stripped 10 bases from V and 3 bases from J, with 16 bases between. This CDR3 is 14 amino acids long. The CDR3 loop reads CASAQGPNYNEQFF. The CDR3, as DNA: TGTGCCAGCGCACAGGGCCCTAACTACAATGAGCAGTTCTTC.

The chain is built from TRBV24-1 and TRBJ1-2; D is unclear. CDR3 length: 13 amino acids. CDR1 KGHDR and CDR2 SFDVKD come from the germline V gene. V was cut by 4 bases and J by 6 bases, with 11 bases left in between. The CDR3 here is CATSEGGLHGYTF. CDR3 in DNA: TGTGCCACCAGTGAAGGAGGGCTTCATGGCTACACCTTC.

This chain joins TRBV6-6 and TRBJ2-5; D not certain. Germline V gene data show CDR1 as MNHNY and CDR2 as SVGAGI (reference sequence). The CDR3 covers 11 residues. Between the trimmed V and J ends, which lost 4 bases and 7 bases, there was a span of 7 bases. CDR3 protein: CASSSVVTQYF. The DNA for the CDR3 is TGTGCCAGCAGTTCCGTAGTGACCCAGTACTTC.

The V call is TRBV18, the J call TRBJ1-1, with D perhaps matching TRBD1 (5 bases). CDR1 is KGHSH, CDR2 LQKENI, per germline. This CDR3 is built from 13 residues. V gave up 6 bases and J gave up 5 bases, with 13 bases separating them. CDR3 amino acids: CASSRQGETEAFF. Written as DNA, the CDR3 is TGTGCCAGCTCGCGTCAAGGGGAAACTGAAGCTTTCTTT.

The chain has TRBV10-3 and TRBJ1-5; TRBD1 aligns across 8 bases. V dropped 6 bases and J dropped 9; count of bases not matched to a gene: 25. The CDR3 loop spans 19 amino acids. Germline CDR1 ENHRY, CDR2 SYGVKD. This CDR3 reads CAISDDDRGKRTGRVPQHF. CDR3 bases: TGTGCCATCAGCGACGACGACAGGGGTAAAAGGACTGGCAGGGTGCCCCAGCATTTT.

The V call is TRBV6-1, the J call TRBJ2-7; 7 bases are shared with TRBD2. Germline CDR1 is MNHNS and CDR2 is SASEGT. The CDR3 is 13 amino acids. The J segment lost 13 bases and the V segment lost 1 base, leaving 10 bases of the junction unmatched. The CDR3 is CASSEDRGTTLYV. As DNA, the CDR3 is TGTGCCAGCAGTGAAGATCGGGGGACTACCCTTTACGTC.

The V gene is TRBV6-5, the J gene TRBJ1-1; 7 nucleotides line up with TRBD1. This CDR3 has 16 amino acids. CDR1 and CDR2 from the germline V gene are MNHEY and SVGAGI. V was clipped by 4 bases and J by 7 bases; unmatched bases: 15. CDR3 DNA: TGTGCCAGCAGTTCGCGCTCAGGACAGGCCCCCCGTGAAGCTTTCTTT. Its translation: CASSSRSGQAPREAFF.

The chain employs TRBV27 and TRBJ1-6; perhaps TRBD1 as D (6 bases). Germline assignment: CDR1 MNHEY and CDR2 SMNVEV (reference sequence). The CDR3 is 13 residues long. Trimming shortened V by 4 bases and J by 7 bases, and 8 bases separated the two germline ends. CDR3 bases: TGTGCCAGCAGTTATACAGGGAATTCACCCCTCCACTTT. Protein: CASSYTGNSPLHF.

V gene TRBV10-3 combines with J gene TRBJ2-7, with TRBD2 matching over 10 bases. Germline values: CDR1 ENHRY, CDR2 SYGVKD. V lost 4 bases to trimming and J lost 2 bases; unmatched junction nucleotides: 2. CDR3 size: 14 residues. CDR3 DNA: TGTGCCATCAGTGGCACTAGCGGGACCTACGAGCAGTACTTC. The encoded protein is CAISGTSGTYEQYF.

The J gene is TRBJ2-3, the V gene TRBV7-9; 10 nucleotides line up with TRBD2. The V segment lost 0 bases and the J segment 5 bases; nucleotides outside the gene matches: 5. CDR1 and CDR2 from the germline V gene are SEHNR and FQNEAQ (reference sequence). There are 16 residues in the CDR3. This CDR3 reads CASSLASGGAGDTQYF. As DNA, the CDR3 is TGTGCCAGCAGCTTAGCCAGCGGGGGGGCCGGAGATACGCAGTATTTT.

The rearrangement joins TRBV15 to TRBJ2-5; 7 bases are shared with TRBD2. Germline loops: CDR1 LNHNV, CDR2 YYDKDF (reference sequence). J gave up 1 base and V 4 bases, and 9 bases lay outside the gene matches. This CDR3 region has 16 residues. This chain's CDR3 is CATSTRGEGPQETQYF. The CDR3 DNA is TGTGCCACCAGCACCCGGGGGGAGGGACCCCAAGAGACCCAGTACTTC. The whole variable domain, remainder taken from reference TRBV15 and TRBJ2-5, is DAMVIQNPRYQVTQFGKPVTLSCSQTLNHNVMYWYQQKSSQAPKLLFHYYDKDFNNEADTPDNFQSRRPNTSFCFLDIRSPGLGDTAMYLCATSTRGEGPQETQYFGPGTRLLVL.

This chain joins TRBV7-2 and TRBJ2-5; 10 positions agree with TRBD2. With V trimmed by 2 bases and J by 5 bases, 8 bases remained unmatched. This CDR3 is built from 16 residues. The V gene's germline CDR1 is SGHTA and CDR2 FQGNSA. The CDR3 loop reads CASSLLPSGSWETQYF. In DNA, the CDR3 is TGTGCCAGCAGCTTACTCCCTAGCGGGAGCTGGGAGACCCAGTACTTC. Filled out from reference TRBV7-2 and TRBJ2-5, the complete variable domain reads GAGVSQSPSNKVTEKGKDVELRCDPISGHTALYWYRQSLGQGLEFLIYFQGNSAPDKSGLPSDRFSAERTGGSVSTLTIQRTQQEDSAVYLCASSLLPSGSWETQYFGPGTRLLVL.

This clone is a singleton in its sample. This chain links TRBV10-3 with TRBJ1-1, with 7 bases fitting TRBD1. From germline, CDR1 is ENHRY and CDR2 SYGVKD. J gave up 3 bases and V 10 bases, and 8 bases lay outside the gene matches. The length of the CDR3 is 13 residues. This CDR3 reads CATMGQTDTEAFF. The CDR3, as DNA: TGTGCCACGATGGGACAGACCGACACTGAAGCTTTCTTT.

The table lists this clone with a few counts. CDR3 DNA sequence: TGTGCCAGTAGGGCATCAAGCACAGATACGCAGTATTTT. It is translated as CASRASSTDTQYF. The V gene is TRBV19, the J gene TRBJ2-3; D is unclear. Germline V lookup: CDR1 LNHDA, CDR2 SQIVND (reference sequence). V was pared by 6 bases and J by 0 bases, with 7 bases between. CDR3 length: 13 residues.

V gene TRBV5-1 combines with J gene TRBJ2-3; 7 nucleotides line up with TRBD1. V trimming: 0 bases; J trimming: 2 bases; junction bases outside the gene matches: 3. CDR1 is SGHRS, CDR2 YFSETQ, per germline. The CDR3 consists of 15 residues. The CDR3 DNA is TGCGCCAGCAGCTTGGGGGACAGCCACACAGATACGCAGTATTTT. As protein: CASSLGDSHTDTQYF.

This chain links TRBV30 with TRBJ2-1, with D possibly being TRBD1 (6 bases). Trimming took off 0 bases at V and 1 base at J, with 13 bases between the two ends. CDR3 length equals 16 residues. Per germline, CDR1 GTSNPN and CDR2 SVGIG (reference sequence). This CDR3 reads CAWSVRVGGSYNEQFF. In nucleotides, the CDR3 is TGTGCCTGGAGTGTACGGGTAGGGGGATCCTACAATGAGCAGTTCTTC.

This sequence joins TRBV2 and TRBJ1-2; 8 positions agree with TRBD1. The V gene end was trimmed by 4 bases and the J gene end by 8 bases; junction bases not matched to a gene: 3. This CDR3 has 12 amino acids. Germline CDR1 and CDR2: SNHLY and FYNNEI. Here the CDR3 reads CASSGTGTGYTF. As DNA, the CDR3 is TGTGCCAGCAGTGGGACAGGGACGGGCTACACCTTC.

The chain's CDR3 is CASRSGAANTEAFF. CDR3 DNA: TGTGCCAGCAGATCTGGGGCGGCGAACACTGAAGCTTTCTTT. The rearrangement joins TRBV28 to TRBJ1-1; perhaps TRBD1 as D (5 bases). Trimming pared 6 bases from V and 1 base from J, leaving 12 bases between. This CDR3 has 14 amino acids. Germline values: CDR1 MDHEN, CDR2 SYDVKM. Filled out from reference TRBV28 and TRBJ1-1, the complete variable domain reads DVKVTQSSRYLVKRTGEKVFLECVQDMDHENMFWYRQDPGLGLRLIYFSYDVKMKEKGDIPEGYSVSREKKERFSLILESASTNQTSMYLCASRSGAANTEAFFGQGTRLTVV.

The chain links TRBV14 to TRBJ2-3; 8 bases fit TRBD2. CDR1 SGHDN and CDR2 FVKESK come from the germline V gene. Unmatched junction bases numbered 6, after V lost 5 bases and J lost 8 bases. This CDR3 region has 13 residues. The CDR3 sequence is CASSNRGGLTQYF. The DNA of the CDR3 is TGTGCCAGCAGCAACCGGGGGGGACTTACGCAGTATTTT.

DNA of the CDR3: TGTGCCACCAGCAGAGATCGGCAGGGTGGGGGCTACACCTTC. Its protein is CATSRDRQGGGYTF. The chain recombines TRBV15 with TRBJ1-2, with D possibly matching TRBD1 (5 bases). Germline V gene sequence: CDR1 LNHNV, CDR2 YYDKDF (reference sequence). V lost 0 bases to trimming and J lost 8 bases, with 13 bases between them. This CDR3 is 14 amino acids long.

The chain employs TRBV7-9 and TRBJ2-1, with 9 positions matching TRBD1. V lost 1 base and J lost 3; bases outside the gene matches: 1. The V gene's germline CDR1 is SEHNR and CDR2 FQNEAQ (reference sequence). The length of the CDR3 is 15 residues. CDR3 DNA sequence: TGTGCCAGCAGCTTAGGACAGGGGGGCTACAATGAGCAGTTCTTC. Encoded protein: CASSLGQGGYNEQFF.

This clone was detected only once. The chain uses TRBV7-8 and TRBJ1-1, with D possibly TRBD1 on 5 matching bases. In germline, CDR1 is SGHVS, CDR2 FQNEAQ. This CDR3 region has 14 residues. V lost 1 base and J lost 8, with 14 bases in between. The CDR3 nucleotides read TGTGCCAGCAGCTTAGGGCAGGGTGAGCCCGAAGCTTTCTTT. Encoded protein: CASSLGQGEPEAFF.